Following are 4 T cell receptor beta chains from one sample sequenced in a study of blood T cell repertoires in COVID-19. This table comes from immunoSEQ multiplex PCR, and its TCRdb copy is limited to in-frame clones, with some not included. The data contain nearly 110,000 clones, about 87% of them singletons. The specimen was peripheral blood. Receptor source: a man aged 45-65 years with active or convalescent COVID-19.

V and J are TRBV6-5 and TRBJ1-2, with 8 bases that match TRBD1. The CDR3 is made up of 15 amino acids. J was trimmed by 7 bases and V by 0 bases; bases with no gene match: 7. Germline CDR1 and CDR2: MNHEY and SVGAGI. CDR3 nucleotide sequence: TGTGCCAGCAGTTACTCGGGCGGGACAGGTGGTGGCTACACCTTC. Protein sequence: CASSYSGGTGGGYTF.

J is TRBJ2-1 and V is TRBV2; 7 bases are a match to TRBD2. CDR1 is SNHLY, CDR2 FYNNEI, per germline. The ends lost 4 bases at V and 4 bases at J; junction bases unmatched: 7. The CDR3 has 15 residues. The CDR3 nucleotides read TGTGCCAGCAGTGCGGCGGGAGCCCGGTACAATGAGCAGTTCTTC. Translating it yields CASSAAGARYNEQFF.

The count of this clone is one. The chain couples TRBV10-1 to TRBJ1-3; D unresolved. The germline gives CDR1 WNHNN, CDR2 SYGVQD (reference sequence). V was pared by 5 bases and J by 0 bases, with 14 bases between. The CDR3 has 16 residues. The CDR3 DNA reads TGCGCCAGCAGTCCAGGCGGGTCGAACTCTGGAAACACCATATATTTT. Translated: CASSPGGSNSGNTIYF.

The rearrangement uses TRBV6-2 or TRBV6-3 and TRBJ2-5, with D perhaps matching TRBD2 (6 bases). The germline V gene encodes CDR1 MNHEY and CDR2 SVGEGT. The CDR3 is made up of 15 amino acids. The ends were cut back, 0 bases at V and 1 base at J, with 9 bases in the middle. The CDR3 loop reads CASSYSLAFQETQYF. CDR3 sequence (DNA): TGTGCCAGCAGTTACTCGCTAGCGTTCCAAGAGACCCAGTACTTC.